Listed here are 20 T cell receptor beta chains from one sample, sequenced in a study of blood T cell repertoires in COVID-19. Here immunoSEQ multiplex PCR was the method, and the copy in TCRdb shows in-frame clones only, minus some. The data show approximately 280,000 clones, approximately 89% seen once. The sequenced sample was peripheral blood. These receptors were obtained from a woman aged 60-75 years with acute or convalescent COVID-19.

This chain connects TRBV19 to TRBJ2-4; D might be TRBD2 (6 bases). The CDR3 contains 15 residues. V was cut by 5 bases and J by 3 bases, with 14 bases left in between. Germline loops: CDR1 LNHDA, CDR2 SQIVND (reference sequence). The CDR3 DNA reads as TGTGCCAGTAGTGGTGGCGGGGTCTACAAAAACATTCAGTACTTC. It encodes CASSGGGVYKNIQYF. Using reference TRBV19 and TRBJ2-4 for the parts outside the CDR3, the full variable domain is DGGITQSPKYLFRKEGQNVTLSCEQNLNHDAMYWYRQDPGQGLRLIYYSQIVNDFQKGDIAEGYSVSREKKESFPLTVTSAQKNPTAFYLCASSGGGVYKNIQYFGAGTRLSVL.

The chain links TRBV6-5 to TRBJ2-1; 7 bases fit TRBD1. The CDR3 has 16 residues. V shed 0 bases, J shed 0 bases, and the junction held 2 bases outside the gene matches. CDR1 and CDR2 from the germline V gene are MNHEY and SVGAGI. DNA for the CDR3: TGTGCCAGCAGTTACTCGACAGGGAGCTCCTACAATGAGCAGTTCTTC. It is translated as CASSYSTGSSYNEQFF.

This rearrangement joins TRBV5-4 to TRBJ2-7; 9 bases line up with TRBD1. CDR1 SGHNT and CDR2 YYREEE come from the germline V gene (reference sequence). This CDR3 is built from 14 residues. V was pared by 3 bases and J by 5 bases, with 6 bases of the junction left unmatched. The CDR3 spells CASSWGQGLDEQYF. CDR3 in DNA: TGTGCCAGCAGCTGGGGACAGGGTTTGGACGAGCAGTACTTC. Drawing the rest from reference TRBV5-4 and TRBJ2-7, the complete variable domain is ETGVTQSPTHLIKTRGQQVTLRCSSQSGHNTVSWYQQALGQGPQFIFQYYREEENGRGNFPPRFSGLQFPNYSSELNVNALELDDSALYLCASSWGQGLDEQYFGPGTRLTVT.

The chain has TRBV28 and TRBJ1-4, with 8 bases aligning to TRBD1. The junction had 1 base not matched to a gene; V was cut back by 5 bases and J by 5 bases. The CDR3 runs to 13 residues. CDR1 is MDHEN and CDR2 is SYDVKM in the germline V gene. CDR3 loop: CASSGTGNEKLFF. CDR3 DNA: TGTGCCAGCAGTGGGACAGGCAATGAAAAACTGTTTTTT.

This chain joins TRBV9 and TRBJ1-4; D is perhaps TRBD1 (5 bases). The CDR3 consists of 12 residues. Germline-derived CDR1 and CDR2 are SGDLS and YYNGEE. V was pared by 3 bases and J by 7 bases, with 7 bases between. CDR3 sequence reads: CASSAGGEKLFF. The DNA for the CDR3 is TGTGCCAGCAGCGCGGGGGGTGAAAAACTGTTTTTT.

This sequence joins TRBV27 and TRBJ1-2; no clear D gene. The germline CDR1 and CDR2 sequences are MNHEY and SMNVEV (reference sequence). The CDR3 is 13 amino acids. Trimming stripped 0 bases from V and 2 bases from J, with 4 bases between. The CDR3 DNA reads as TGTGCCAGCAGTTTATCATCGAACTATGGCTACACCTTC. It translates to CASSLSSNYGYTF.

The chain joins TRBV19 to TRBJ1-1; D possibly corresponds to TRBD1 (6 bases). V dropped 7 bases and J dropped 1 base, with 13 bases sitting between them. CDR3 length: 14 residues. Germline V gene sequence: CDR1 LNHDA, CDR2 SQIVND (reference sequence). The CDR3 here is CASTQQGWNTEAFF. The CDR3 DNA reads TGTGCCAGTACCCAACAGGGATGGAACACTGAAGCTTTCTTT.

The gene calls are TRBV19 and TRBJ2-2, with 16 bases lining up with TRBD2. Trimming took 7 bases from V and 4 from J; bases not matched to a gene: 6. The CDR3 is 17 amino acids. The V gene's germline CDR1 is LNHDA and CDR2 SQIVND (reference sequence). CDR3 nucleotide sequence: TGTGCCAGTAAGGGACTAGCGGGAGGGTTGGGCACCGGGGAGCTGTTTTTT. It specifies CASKGLAGGLGTGELFF.

The sample holds a few counts of this clone. The J gene is TRBJ2-1, the V gene TRBV4-2; 11 bases fit TRBD2. With V trimmed by 5 bases and J by 5 bases, 11 bases remained unmatched. The CDR3 totals 17 residues. Germline CDR1 LGHNA, CDR2 YNFKEQ. The CDR3 here is CASSSQISGGAHNEQFF. CDR3 DNA: TGTGCCAGCAGCTCACAGATTAGCGGGGGGGCCCACAATGAGCAGTTCTTC.

On this clone: This same CDR3 is encoded by further DNA sequences in the sample. Here the CDR3 DNA reads TGTGCCAGCAGCGTAGAGGGACTCTATGGCTACACCTTC. It specifies CASSVEGLYGYTF. The chain links TRBV9 to TRBJ1-2, with D maybe TRBD1 (5 bases). CDR3 length equals 13 residues. Germline V gene lookup returns CDR1 SGDLS and CDR2 YYNGEE. V was cut by 0 bases and J by 4 bases, with 7 bases left in between.

The rearrangement uses TRBV5-8 and TRBJ1-5; D possibly corresponds to TRBD1 (6 bases). The germline V gene encodes CDR1 SGHTS and CDR2 YDEGEE. The V and J ends lost 0 bases and 0 bases respectively, with 10 bases between them. The CDR3 consists of 16 residues. The CDR3 region has the DNA TGTGCCAGCAGCTTGGGGGGGGGCAATAGCAATCAGCCCCAGCATTTT. As protein: CASSLGGGNSNQPQHF.

This clone occurred a few times. This chain joins TRBV5-1 and TRBJ2-1; 7 bases line up with TRBD1. V dropped 2 bases and J dropped 3; count of bases not matched to a gene: 5. The CDR3 sequence is 15 residues long. CDR1 and CDR2 (germline): SGHRS, YFSETQ. The DNA for the CDR3 is TGCGCCAGCAGCTTAGCCGGGACAGACTACAATGAGCAGTTCTTC. Translation gives CASSLAGTDYNEQFF.

This rearrangement joins TRBV7-2 to TRBJ1-1, with D unresolved. CDR1 and CDR2 from the germline V gene are SGHTA and FQGNSA. The CDR3 runs to 12 residues. V lost 3 bases to trimming and J lost 5 bases, with 7 bases between them. This CDR3 reads CASSFKRTEAFF. In DNA, the CDR3 is TGTGCCAGCAGCTTCAAGAGGACTGAAGCTTTCTTT.

This sequence joins TRBV27 and TRBJ1-2, with a possible D match to TRBD1 (5 bases). The CDR3 is made up of 12 amino acids. V was cut by 6 bases and J by 8 bases, with 13 bases left in between. Germline V gene data show CDR1 as MNHEY and CDR2 as SMNVEV (reference sequence). The chain's CDR3 is CASRKQSGGYTF. The CDR3 bases are TGTGCCAGCAGGAAGCAGTCAGGGGGCTACACCTTC.

The rearrangement joins TRBV29-1 to TRBJ2-7; 9 bases map to TRBD1. V trimming: 7 bases; J trimming: 2 bases; junction bases outside the gene matches: 6. Germline loops: CDR1 SQVTM, CDR2 ANQGSEA. This CDR3 has 13 amino acids. CDR3 sequence: CSASRTGAYEQYF. DNA of the CDR3: TGCAGCGCGTCCAGGACAGGGGCCTACGAGCAGTACTTC.

In the case of this clone: Distinct nucleotide sequences in the sample also encode this CDR3. The CDR3 is CASSDPGREEQFF. The CDR3 DNA follows: TGCGCCAGCAGTGACCCTGGGAGGGAAGAGCAGTTCTTC. The J gene is TRBJ2-1, the V gene TRBV5-1, with 7 nucleotides matching TRBD2. Germline-derived CDR1 and CDR2 are SGHRS and YFSETQ. CDR3 length equals 13 residues. Losses at the gene ends were 5 bases for V and 10 bases for J; bases not matched to a gene: 9.

CDR3 nucleotides: TGTGCCAGCAGCTTAGTTTCGACAGGGGCAAGCTACACCTTC. This translates into CASSLVSTGASYTF. The chain uses TRBV7-8 and TRBJ1-2; 8 bases are a match to TRBD1. Germline V CDR1 and CDR2: SGHVS, FQNEAQ. Trimming removed 1 base from V and 9 bases from J; junction bases left unmatched: 7. The CDR3 sequence is 14 residues long.

A remark on this clone: Other nucleotide sequences from this sample produce the same CDR3. The chain combines TRBV7-3 with TRBJ2-7; TRBD1 aligns across 11 bases. After removal of 5 bases from V and 6 bases from J, the junction contained 3 bases not matched to a gene. The CDR3 is made up of 13 amino acids. The V gene's germline CDR1 is SGHTA and CDR2 FQGTGA. The CDR3, as DNA: TGTGCCAGCAGCCCGGGGACAGGGGGCGAGCAGTACTTC. Encoded protein: CASSPGTGGEQYF.

The rearrangement uses TRBV14 and TRBJ2-2; D ambiguous. This CDR3 contains 14 residues. Germline lookup yields CDR1 SGHDN and CDR2 FVKESK. The V end lost 0 bases, the J end lost 2 bases, and 4 bases lay between the germline ends. CDR3 bases: TGTGCCAGCAGCCAAGAATCTAACACCGGGGAGCTGTTTTTT. Translation gives CASSQESNTGELFF.

The J gene is TRBJ1-2, the V gene TRBV7-2; 9 bases line up with TRBD1. This CDR3 has 15 amino acids. V was pared by 2 bases and J by 8 bases, with 9 bases of the junction left unmatched. Germline V gene sequence: CDR1 SGHTA, CDR2 FQGNSA. The CDR3 loop reads CASSLRGQGNAGYTF. DNA of the CDR3: TGTGCCAGCAGCTTAAGAGGACAGGGGAATGCGGGCTACACCTTC.